Listed below are T cell receptor beta chains from one sample, sequenced in a study of cytomegalovirus exposure and HLA in healthy donors. Sequencing was performed with immunoSEQ multiplex PCR; in TCRdb, only in-frame clones are kept and a portion is missing. The data show over 90,000 clones, around 80% seen once. Material: PBMCs. The receptors stem from a man in his forties in good health and CMV-seropositive. Both conserved end residues are part of each CDR3. Fields, in order: CDR3 length, V gene, CDR3 protein.

cdr3_length: 13
v_call: TRBV4-2
cdr3_aa: CASRQGMNTEAFF

cdr3_length: 18
v_call: TRBV1
cdr3_aa: CTSSQERDRGRPFYGYTF

cdr3_length: 14
v_call: TRBV30
cdr3_aa: CAWSALGGRQPQHF

cdr3_length: 20
v_call: TRBV15
cdr3_aa: CATSRDHQGLAGGEQETQYF

cdr3_length: 13
v_call: TRBV28
cdr3_aa: CASSPPSYNEQFF

cdr3_length: 11
v_call: TRBV30
cdr3_aa: CAFRDRDEQYF

cdr3_length: 15
v_call: TRBV30
cdr3_aa: CAWSGGTGEGQPQHF

cdr3_length: 14
v_call: TRBV29-1
cdr3_aa: CSTSGTSGSYEQYF

cdr3_length: 14
v_call: TRBV6-5
cdr3_aa: CASKTGFANEKLFF

cdr3_length: 15
v_call: TRBV9
cdr3_aa: CASSAIGAGNEKLFF

cdr3_length: 12
v_call: TRBV7-9
cdr3_aa: CSSSEGDSPLHF

cdr3_length: 18
v_call: TRBV4-2
cdr3_aa: CASSQESAGGYAKNIQYF

cdr3_length: 11
v_call: TRBV6-1
cdr3_aa: CASTQADTQYF

cdr3_length: 14
v_call: TRBV11-2
cdr3_aa: CASSSYRVGSEQYF

cdr3_length: 14
v_call: TRBV19
cdr3_aa: CASSANGGGTEAFF

cdr3_length: 14
v_call: TRBV5-6
cdr3_aa: CASSYGTPNSPLHF

cdr3_length: 13
v_call: TRBV18
cdr3_aa: CASSDSSNQPQHF

cdr3_length: 15
v_call: TRBV19
cdr3_aa: CASSVGAAGANGLTF

cdr3_length: 14
v_call: TRBV9
cdr3_aa: CASSADIYTDTQYF

cdr3_length: 16
v_call: TRBV2
cdr3_aa: CASSDTRGGPGNTIYF

cdr3_length: 15
v_call: TRBV9
cdr3_aa: CASSPGGALNSPLHF

cdr3_length: 13
v_call: TRBV28
cdr3_aa: CASSLDRGFEQYF

cdr3_length: 15
v_call: TRBV18
cdr3_aa: CASSPGQGTVETQYF

cdr3_length: 14
v_call: TRBV5-1
cdr3_aa: CASSLSGGAYEQYF

cdr3_length: 16
v_call: TRBV10-3
cdr3_aa: CAISEKGGVGDYGYTF

cdr3_length: 14
v_call: TRBV6-1
cdr3_aa: CASSEQGLNTEAFF

cdr3_length: 14
v_call: TRBV5-1
cdr3_aa: CASSAGQGAAGYTF

cdr3_length: 16
v_call: TRBV6-1
cdr3_aa: CASSEGSGTVYGELFF

cdr3_length: 17
v_call: TRBV5-4
cdr3_aa: CASSTGTGNSYNYGYTF

cdr3_length: 17
v_call: TRBV19
cdr3_aa: CASSTLGGDGSKNIQYF

cdr3_length: 14
v_call: TRBV28
cdr3_aa: CASSETGFGQPQHF

cdr3_length: 15
v_call: TRBV6-1
cdr3_aa: CASSERGSWGYGYTF

cdr3_length: 15
v_call: TRBV5-5
cdr3_aa: CASSGGGVLNYGYTF

cdr3_length: 16
v_call: TRBV4-2
cdr3_aa: CASSQDGGLAGETQYF

cdr3_length: 17
v_call: TRBV7-3
cdr3_aa: CASSSTGGSSGANVLTF

cdr3_length: 15
v_call: TRBV11-3
cdr3_aa: CASSLMGLAEETQYF

cdr3_length: 16
v_call: TRBV10-1
cdr3_aa: CASRPGRQGATGELFF

cdr3_length: 18
v_call: TRBV27
cdr3_aa: CASSPLHSRGSSYNEQFF

cdr3_length: 14
v_call: TRBV6-5
cdr3_aa: CASSLRTSQGEQFF

cdr3_length: 13
v_call: TRBV18
cdr3_aa: CASSPSVNTEAFF

cdr3_length: 15
v_call: TRBV6-6
cdr3_aa: CASAPGLANTGELFF

cdr3_length: 13
v_call: TRBV5-4
cdr3_aa: CASSKGQNQPQHF

cdr3_length: 14
v_call: TRBV10-2
cdr3_aa: CASRRARGFYEQYF

cdr3_length: 12
v_call: TRBV29-1
cdr3_aa: CSGQTGGETQYF

cdr3_length: 14
v_call: TRBV5-8
cdr3_aa: CASSLRATTGELFF

cdr3_length: 14
v_call: TRBV19
cdr3_aa: CASSPSRGRYEQYF

cdr3_length: 13
v_call: TRBV7-8
cdr3_aa: CASAQGGLGGYTF

cdr3_length: 14
v_call: TRBV7-2
cdr3_aa: CASSLVREFYGYTF

cdr3_length: 14
v_call: TRBV25-1
cdr3_aa: CASSEPGTQETQYF

cdr3_length: 14
v_call: TRBV28
cdr3_aa: CASSLKGARTEAFF

cdr3_length: 15
v_call: TRBV7-9
cdr3_aa: CSSSFASSSYNEQFF

cdr3_length: 12
v_call: TRBV6-4
cdr3_aa: CASSDGTKGYTF

cdr3_length: 14
v_call: TRBV2
cdr3_aa: CARKTRVTDTEAFF

cdr3_length: 15
v_call: TRBV7-2
cdr3_aa: CASSPRDYLNNEQFF

cdr3_length: 15
v_call: TRBV19
cdr3_aa: CASSMGPGVNSPLHF